The present TCR beta chain was sequenced within a study of blood T cell repertoires in COVID-19. Study-level background: T cells, B-cell-depleted T cells, or PBMCs supplied cDNA or gDNA.

This clone was counted only a few times. The CDR3 totals 13 residues. CDR1 is KGHSH and CDR2 is LQKENI in the germline V gene. With 5 bases removed from V and 8 bases from J, the gap between germline ends came to 15 bases. Original analysis: Researchers report that nucleated cell counts were estimated from reference gene primer amplification. Some clones are missing from TCRdb's copy, which holds only in-frame ones; the method was immunoSEQ multiplex PCR. Clonal size and the V and J genes are those of that table, whereas D and trimming came from the DNA. Here the sample spans 280,000 or so clones, under 90% being singletons.

The receptor was isolated from a woman aged 45-65 years who had recovered from COVID-19. The sample taken for sequencing was peripheral blood. The V call is TRBV18, the J call TRBJ1-2; D is unclear. The CDR3 spells CASSTGGEGGYTF. CDR3 in DNA: TGTGCCAGCTCAACCGGCGGGGAGGGAGGCTACACCTTC. Full variable domain (rest looked up from reference TRBV18 and TRBJ1-2): NAGVMQNPRHLVRRRGQEARLRCSPMKGHSHVYWYRQLPEEGLKFMVYLQKENIIDESGMPKERFSAEFPKEGPSILRIQQVVRGDSAAYFCASSTGGEGGYTFGSGTRLTVV.